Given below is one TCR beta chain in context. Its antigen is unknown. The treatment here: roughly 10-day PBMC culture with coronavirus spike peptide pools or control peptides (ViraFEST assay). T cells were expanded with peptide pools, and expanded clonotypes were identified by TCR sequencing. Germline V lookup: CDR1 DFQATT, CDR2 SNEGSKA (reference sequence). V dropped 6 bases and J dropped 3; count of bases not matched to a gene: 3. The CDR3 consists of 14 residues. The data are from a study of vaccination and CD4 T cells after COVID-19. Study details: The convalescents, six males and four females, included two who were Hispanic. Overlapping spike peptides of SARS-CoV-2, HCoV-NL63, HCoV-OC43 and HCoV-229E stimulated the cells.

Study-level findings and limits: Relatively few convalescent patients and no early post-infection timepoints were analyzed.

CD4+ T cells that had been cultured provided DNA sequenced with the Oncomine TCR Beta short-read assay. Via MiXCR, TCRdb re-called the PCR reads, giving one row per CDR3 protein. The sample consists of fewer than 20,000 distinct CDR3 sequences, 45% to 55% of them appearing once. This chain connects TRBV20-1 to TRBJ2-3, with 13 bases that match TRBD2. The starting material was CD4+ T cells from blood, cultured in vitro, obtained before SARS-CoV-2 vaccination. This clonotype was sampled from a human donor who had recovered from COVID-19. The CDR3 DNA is TGCAGTGCGGCGACTAGCGGGAGGACAGATACGCAGTATTTT. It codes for CSAATSGRTDTQYF.